Reported below is one TCR beta chain. This clonotype has ten or more counts. The target of this receptor is not known. No base-level quality is on record; no much larger clone is a single base apart. The data were obtained in a study of blood T cells in healthy people across ages (dated by TCRdb to the mid-2010s). The study in broad terms: In model experiments, template switching captured roughly one uniquely barcoded TCR beta cDNA molecule for every two T cells. The study measured age-related changes in TCR beta repertoire diversity using deep sequencing normalized with unique cDNA molecular identifiers. The donors were divided into four age groups: young (average roughly 17 years), middle-aged (roughly 42), aged (62) and long-lived (about 84). To avoid experimental bias, donors of different ages were randomly spread across the sequencing lanes. For two donors (one aged 18 to 29 and one aged 80 or older), the study analyzed two additional independent replicas of 1 million unique cDNA reads from the same blood draw.

The 39 donors, aged roughly 6 to 90 years, were systemically healthy Caucasian individuals from Russia. Each donor gave approximately 9.3 milliliters of peripheral blood, collected into EDTA-treated Vacutainer tubes. Ficoll-Paque density-gradient centrifugation was used to isolate PBMCs, with at least 6.5 million obtained per sample. Trizol reagent was used to extract total RNA from the PBMCs, yielding at least 5.5 micrograms per sample. The percentages of naive CD45RAhigh/CD27high T cells were determined by flow cytometry on a PBMC aliquot from every donor. Trimming removed 0 bases from V and 5 bases from J, leaving 10 bases between the germline ends. Its CDR3 holds 13 amino acids, cysteine through phenylalanine. The read is trimmed to its CDR3 DNA, 39 bases read in frame from base 1. Via the germline V gene (reference sequence), CDR1 is DFQATT and CDR2 SNEGSKA. The library was built by means of 5' RACE. Instrument on record: Illumina HiSeq 2500. A second roughly 7 to 11 cycle PCR used a sample-barcoded 5' primer and a J-beta primer mix. A template-switch 5' adaptor carrying 12 random nucleotides introduced a unique molecular identifier onto each TCR beta cDNA molecule. Each sample yielded at least 3 million CDR3-containing paired-end reads. The Mint cDNA synthesis kit, primed by a TRBC-specific oligonucleotide, was used to synthesize first-strand cDNA from all RNA. Following uracil-DNA glycosylase treatment, a first 18-cycle PCR with universal primers M1SS and BC2_uni_R was performed on all cDNA. In the paper's pipeline: Each sample was normalized by randomly selecting 1 million high-quality reads, each carrying a distinct molecular identifier. Reads sharing molecular identifiers were discarded rather than binned into consensus sequences. MiTCR, with a Q25 quality threshold and the strictest error-elimination algorithm, was used for CDR3 identification, clonotype clustering and error correction. A nonparametric unseen species model with Euler transformation was used to estimate a lower bound on total TCR beta diversity. Using fastp trimming at Q25 and MiXCR clonotype assembly, TCRdb reanalyzed the public sequencing data and kept in-frame beta chains. Rows are combined by CDR3 protein, so each entry shows the most common genes and DNA. For this entry, the V and J calls and clone size follow TCRdb and not the study's own pipeline. Present in this sample are some 750,000 distinct CDR3 sequences, about 20% of which were seen just once. Roughly 22% of the sample is taken by the ten largest.

General study outcomes and caveats: There was a strong correlation between observed TCR beta diversity and the percentage of naive T cells measured by flow cytometry. Estimates of total diversity based on one million sequenced T cells were considered lower bounds and underestimates. Observed TCR beta diversity per million T cells fell roughly linearly with age, and a significant reduction was already apparent by age about 43. Because profiling used bulk unsorted PBMCs, naive and antigen-experienced compartments could not be compared conclusively. The CMV infection status of donors was not known, potentially confounding age-related changes in expanded clonotypes. Compared with the aged group, the long-lived group had more naive CD4+ T cells, fewer expanded clones and increased TCR diversity, suggesting age selection.

The origin of this receptor is a man aged 65 to 85 in good health. The specimen sequenced was blood. The chain is assembled from TRBV20-1 and TRBJ2-5, with no D gene named confidently. The bases are TGCAGTGCTAGAGAGGGGAATACGGAGACCCAGTACTTC. Translated, this gives CSAREGNTETQYF.